The 7 T cell receptor beta chains given below trace back to one sample, sequenced in a study of T cells after yellow fever vaccination. TCRdb re-called the 5' RACE reads with MiXCR, one entry per CDR3 protein. The sample includes approximately 450,000 distinct CDR3 sequences, roughly 20% seen only once; the top ten take about 18%. The specimen was PBMCs, collected before the yellow fever booster vaccination. The receptors shown here come from a man aged 18-30 years who received the YFV17D yellow fever vaccine.

This clonotype was detected a few times. V gene TRBV20-1 combines with J gene TRBJ2-7; 9 positions agree with TRBD1. V was pared by 5 bases and J by 2 bases, with 7 bases of the junction left unmatched. The germline V gene has CDR1 DFQATT and CDR2 SNEGSKA (reference sequence). The CDR3 length is 14 residues. DNA for the CDR3: TGCAGTGCTTCCGGACAGGGGAACACCTACGAGCAGTACTTC. Protein sequence: CSASGQGNTYEQYF.

The chain combines TRBV5-1 with TRBJ2-3, with TRBD2 matching 10 bases. The V segment lost 0 bases and the J segment 5 bases; nucleotides outside the gene matches: 6. Germline V CDR1 and CDR2: SGHRS, YFSETQ. CDR3 length equals 16 residues. CDR3 protein: CASSLALAGAIDTQYF. The DNA for the CDR3 is TGCGCCAGCAGCTTGGCCCTAGCGGGGGCGATAGATACGCAGTATTTT. Full variable domain (missing parts from reference TRBV5-1 and TRBJ2-3): KAGVTQTPRYLIKTRGQQVTLSCSPISGHRSVSWYQQTPGQGLQFLFEYFSETQRNKGNFPGRFSGRQFSNSRSEMNVSTLELGDSALYLCASSLALAGAIDTQYFGPGTRLTVL.

The V gene is TRBV7-2, the J gene TRBJ1-4; weak D call: TRBD1 (5 bases). Trimming took 6 bases from V and 8 from J, leaving 16 bases between them. This CDR3 has 14 residues. Germline values: CDR1 SGHTA, CDR2 FQGNSA. CDR3 region: CASSFQGRNEKLFF. The CDR3 nucleotides read TGTGCCAGCAGTTTTCAGGGCAGAAACGAAAAACTGTTTTTT.

There are many counts of this clonotype. The chain carries TRBV20-1 and TRBJ2-3; D may be TRBD1 or TRBD2 (5 bases each). V was shortened by 0 bases and J by 10 bases, with 20 bases between the two germline ends. The CDR3 sequence is 15 residues long. Per germline, CDR1 DFQATT and CDR2 SNEGSKA (reference sequence). Here the CDR3 reads CSARDRRWDLAPQYF. The CDR3 bases are TGCAGTGCTAGAGATAGACGGTGGGACCTGGCTCCGCAGTATTTT.

The chain carries TRBV6-5 and TRBJ2-5; TRBD1 matches at 8 bases. This CDR3 has 17 amino acids. The V gene's germline CDR1 is MNHEY and CDR2 SVGAGI. V was pared by 4 bases and J by 5 bases, with 15 bases of the junction left unmatched. The CDR3 DNA is TGTGCCAGCAGTTCTGGGATGACAGGGGAAAGTTCGGAGACCCAGTACTTC. Translating it yields CASSSGMTGESSETQYF.

This clonotype occurred a few times. This sequence joins TRBV10-3 and TRBJ1-1, with a weak D call TRBD1 (5 bases). This CDR3 comprises 15 residues. Germline-derived CDR1 and CDR2 are ENHRY and SYGVKD. V lost 3 bases and J lost 0, with 11 bases in between. Here the CDR3 DNA reads TGTGCCATCAGTGAAGGGGAAAACATGAACACTGAAGCTTTCTTT. Encoded protein: CAISEGENMNTEAFF.

This clonotype was found a few times. V and J are TRBV7-3 and TRBJ2-6, with D perhaps TRBD1 (6 bases). The V end was cut by 5 bases, the J end by 0 bases, with 14 bases between. CDR3 length equals 17 residues. Germline V lookup: CDR1 SGHTA, CDR2 FQGTGA. The CDR3 DNA is TGTGCCAGCAGCCCCCAGGGGACGAACTCTGGGGCCAACGTCCTGACTTTC. It translates to CASSPQGTNSGANVLTF.